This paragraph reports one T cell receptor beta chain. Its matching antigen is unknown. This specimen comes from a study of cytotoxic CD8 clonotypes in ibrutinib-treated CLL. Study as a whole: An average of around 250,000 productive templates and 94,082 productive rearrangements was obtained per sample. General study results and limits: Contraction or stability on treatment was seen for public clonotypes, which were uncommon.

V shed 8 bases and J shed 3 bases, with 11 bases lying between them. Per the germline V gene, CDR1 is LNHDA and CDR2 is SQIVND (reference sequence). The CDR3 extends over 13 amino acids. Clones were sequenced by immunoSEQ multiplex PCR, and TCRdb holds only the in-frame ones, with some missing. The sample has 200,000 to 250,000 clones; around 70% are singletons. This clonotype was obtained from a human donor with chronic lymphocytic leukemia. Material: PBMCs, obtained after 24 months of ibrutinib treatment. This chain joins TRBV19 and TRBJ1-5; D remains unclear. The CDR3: CASSSSINQPQHF. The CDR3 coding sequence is TGTGCCAGTTCGTCCTCAATCAATCAGCCCCAGCATTTT.